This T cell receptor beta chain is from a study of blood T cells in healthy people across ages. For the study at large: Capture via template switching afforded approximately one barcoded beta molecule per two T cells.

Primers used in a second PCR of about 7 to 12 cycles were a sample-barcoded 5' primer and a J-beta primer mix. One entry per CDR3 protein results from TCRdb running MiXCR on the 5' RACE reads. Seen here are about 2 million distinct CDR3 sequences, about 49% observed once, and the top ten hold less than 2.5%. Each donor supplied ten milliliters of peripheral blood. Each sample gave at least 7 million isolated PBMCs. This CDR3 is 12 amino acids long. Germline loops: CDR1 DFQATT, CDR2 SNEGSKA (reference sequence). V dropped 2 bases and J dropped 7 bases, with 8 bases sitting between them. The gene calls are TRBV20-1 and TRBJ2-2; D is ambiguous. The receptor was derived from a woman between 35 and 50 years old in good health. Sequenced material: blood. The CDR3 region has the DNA TGCAGTGCTAGACTAGTTGTCGGGGAGCTGTTTTTT. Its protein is CSARLVVGELFF.